The sequence of this T cell receptor beta chain was determined in a study of vaccination and CD4 T cells after COVID-19. Study in general: At a median about 78 days (range 14 to 241) after dose two, post-vaccine samples were obtained.

Sample time point: late sampling 161 to 241 days after vaccination in a few convalescent patients. The sample's treatment: roughly 10-day PBMC culture with coronavirus spike peptide pools or control peptides (ViraFEST assay). A remark on this clonotype: The antigen is not known.

Study observations and caveats: Nearly all convalescent vaccine-specific clones, 304 of 307, recognized only SARS-CoV-2 spike.

The Oncomine TCR Beta short-read assay generated sequence data from the DNA of cultured CD4+ T cells. MiXCR, run by TCRdb on the PCR reads, gives a single entry per CDR3 protein. In the table there are tens of thousands of distinct CDR3 sequences, around two fifths of which are singletons. The specimen was CD4+ T cells from blood, cultured in vitro, collected about 7 months after SARS-CoV-2 vaccination. The TCR sequence derives from a human donor who had recovered from COVID-19.

DNA of the CDR3: TGTGCCAGCAGTTCCGGGACAGGGGCATATACGCAGTATTTT. It is translated as CASSSGTGAYTQYF. V and J are TRBV7-2 and TRBJ2-3, with 10 bases matching TRBD1. Looked up from germline, CDR1 is SGHTA and CDR2 is FQGNSA. J gave up 7 bases and V 6 bases, and 7 bases lay outside the gene matches. This CDR3 comprises 14 residues. The complete variable domain, with remaining parts taken from reference TRBV7-2 and TRBJ2-3, reads GAGVSQSPSNKVTEKGKDVELRCDPISGHTALYWYRQSLGQGLEFLIYFQGNSAPDKSGLPSDRFSAERTGGSVSTLTIQRTQQEDSAVYLCASSSGTGAYTQYFGPGTRLTVL.